This T cell receptor (beta chain) emerged from a study of T cells in Graves' hyperthyroidism and ophthalmopathy. V shed 7 bases, J shed 5 bases, and the junction held 10 bases outside the gene matches. This CDR3 has 16 residues. RNA transcripts served as the template for amplifying TCR beta CDR3 regions. The TCR CDR3 was amplified in a first-round RT-PCR using the HTBI primer set. TCRdb re-called the multiplex PCR reads with MiXCR, one entry per CDR3 protein. The sample consists of a few hundred thousand distinct CDR3 sequences, roughly 14% of them appearing once. Study observations and caveats: Stable hyperthyroidism was separated from ophthalmopathy by a model based on 13 V-J features.

This clonotype has a count of ten or more. Antigen: not known. The diagnostic basis comprised clinical symptoms, serum thyroxine and TRAb, thyroid ultrasound and orbital computed tomography. This receptor was identified in a woman aged 25 to 39 with Graves' hyperthyroidism that later progressed to Graves' ophthalmopathy. The rearrangement links TRBV12-3 or TRBV12-4 to TRBJ2-7; 14 bases are a match to TRBD2. The source material was blood. The CDR3 nucleotides are TGTGCCAGCACCGAGGGACTAGCGGGAGTCCTGGACGAGCAGTACTTC. This encodes CASTEGLAGVLDEQYF.